This T cell receptor beta chain was found in a study of shared clonotypes between healthy human individuals. Profiled with immunoSEQ multiplex PCR; TCRdb holds only in-frame clones, not every one. The sample records over a million clones, around four fifths being singletons. Study-wide points: Among the subsets, naive ones generally showed larger estimated richness than memory ones.

Details on this clone: Its antigen is as yet unknown.

Germline V gene data show CDR1 as MDHEN and CDR2 as SYDVKM. Between the trimmed V and J ends, which lost 5 bases and 7 bases, there was a span of 17 bases. The CDR3 is 14 amino acids. The TCR was taken from a man between 18 and 35 years old in good health. The sequenced sample was memory CD4+ T cells sorted from blood. The subset here: CD45RA-negative fraction. The chain uses TRBV28 and TRBJ1-2, with D possibly being TRBD1 (6 bases). The CDR3 coding sequence is TGTGCCAGCAGTCTAAGGACAGCGTCGGGTGGCTACACCTTC. This encodes CASSLRTASGGYTF.